The 32 T cell receptor beta chains below all came from one sample that was sequenced in a study of regulatory T cells in long-lasting Graves disease. Building the TCR beta libraries relied on iRepertoire HTBI primers, and CDR3 regions underwent Arm-PCR. TCRdb used MiXCR to reprocess the multiplex PCR reads, holding one entry per CDR3 protein. Among 300,000 to 450,000 distinct CDR3 sequences, around a sixth were seen once, and the ten largest hold 20% to 25%. Time point in this sample: newly diagnosed GD, antithyroid drugs for less than 3 months. Extracted PBMC RNA gave rise to the TCR library. The sequencing here drew on peripheral blood mononuclear cells (PBMCs), taken at new diagnosis, from a patient treated with antithyroid drugs. Receptors originate from a female donor with Graves disease.

This clonotype was counted many times. The chain recombines TRBV5-6 with TRBJ1-1, with D unclear. With 3 bases removed from V and 4 bases from J, the gap between germline ends came to 19 bases. There are 16 residues in the CDR3. Germline CDR1 SGHDT, CDR2 YYEEEE. Here the CDR3 reads CASSSLGASVATEAFF. Here the CDR3 DNA reads TGTGCCAGCAGCTCCCTAGGAGCTTCAGTGGCCACTGAAGCTTTCTTT. The full variable domain, completed using reference TRBV5-6 and TRBJ1-1, is DAGVTQSPTHLIKTRGQQVTLRCSPKSGHDTVSWYQQALGQGPQFIFQYYEEEERQRGNFPDRFSGHQFPNYSSELNVNALLLGDSALYLCASSSLGASVATEAFFGQGTRLTVV.

This clonotype came up many times. The chain links TRBV20-1 to TRBJ2-1, with TRBD2 matching over 13 bases. The CDR3 loop spans 15 amino acids. Per germline, CDR1 DFQATT and CDR2 SNEGSKA (reference sequence). Trimming took 1 base from V and 11 from J; bases not matched to a gene: 8. CDR3 amino acids: CSARATSGGAHQQFF. The CDR3 bases are TGCAGTGCTAGAGCTACTAGCGGGGGGGCCCATCAGCAGTTCTTC.

The chain combines TRBV27 with TRBJ2-2; TRBD2 agrees at 15 bases. CDR3 size: 17 residues. Trimming at V came to 6 bases and at J to 0 bases, leaving 2 bases not matched to a gene. Germline loops: CDR1 MNHEY, CDR2 SMNVEV (reference sequence). CDR3 sequence (DNA): TGTGCCAGCAGCTGGACTAGCGGGAGGGCGAACACCGGGGAGCTGTTTTTT. This translates into CASSWTSGRANTGELFF.

This clonotype was observed many times. The DNA for the CDR3 is TGTGCCAGCAGCCCAGGAGCGGGGGCCGGAAACACCATATATTTT. Translating gives CASSPGAGAGNTIYF. This chain uses TRBV3-1 with TRBJ1-3, with a tentative D call TRBD1 (6 bases). Germline CDR1 LGHDT, CDR2 YNNKEL (reference sequence). V was cut by 4 bases and J by 4 bases, with 14 bases left in between. The CDR3 spans 15 residues. The full variable domain, in which reference TRBV3-1 and TRBJ1-3 provide the parts outside the CDR3, is DTAVSQTPKYLVTQMGNDKSIKCEQNLGHDTMYWYKQDSKKFLKIMFSYNNKELIINETVPNRFSPKSPDKAHLNLHINSLELGDSAVYFCASSPGAGAGNTIYFGEGSWLTVV.

This clonotype was seen at least ten times. This chain joins TRBV29-1 and TRBJ1-2; TRBD1 matches at 8 bases. J lost 8 bases, V lost 0 bases, and 8 bases had no gene match. The V gene's germline CDR1 is SQVTM and CDR2 ANQGSEA. CDR3 length equals 14 residues. The chain's CDR3 is CSVEETGESRGYTF. CDR3 nucleotides: TGCAGCGTTGAAGAGACAGGGGAGTCCCGCGGCTACACCTTC.

This clonotype was found many times. This sequence joins TRBV7-2 and TRBJ2-5, with a possible D match to TRBD1 (6 bases). Germline-derived CDR1 and CDR2 are SGHTA and FQGNSA. V lost 8 bases to trimming and J lost 5 bases, with 18 bases between them. This CDR3 has 14 amino acids. The CDR3 region has the DNA TGTGCCAGCCCCAGGCAGGGGCAGGCGGAGACCCAGTACTTC. It is translated as CASPRQGQAETQYF.

This clonotype was seen at least ten times. The CDR3 DNA reads TGTGCCAGCAGCTCCGCCTGCTCAACTTGGATGGACAGTAAGAACACTGAAGCTTTCTTT. It encodes CASSSACSTWMDSKNTEAFF. The rearrangement uses TRBV7-3 and TRBJ1-1; D is perhaps TRBD1 (6 bases). CDR3 length equals 20 residues. The germline gives CDR1 SGHTA, CDR2 FQGTGA. V shed 4 bases and J shed 1 base, with 28 bases lying between them. Filled out from reference TRBV7-3 and TRBJ1-1, the complete variable domain reads GAGVSQTPSNKVTEKGKYVELRCDPISGHTALYWYRQSLGQGPEFLIYFQGTGAADDSGLPNDRFFAVRPEGSVSTLKIQRTERGDSAVYLCASSSACSTWMDSKNTEAFFGQGTRLTVV.

This clonotype was seen ten or more times. This CDR3 is CASRGQGPFNYGYTF. The CDR3 DNA follows: TGTGCCAGCAGAGGACAGGGTCCTTTTAACTATGGCTACACCTTC. This chain connects TRBV2 to TRBJ1-2; TRBD1 aligns across 8 bases. Germline V CDR1 and CDR2: SNHLY, FYNNEI. J lost 1 base, V lost 6 bases, and 7 bases had no gene match. The CDR3 is 15 amino acids.

This clonotype was observed at least ten times. This chain uses TRBV27 with TRBJ2-7; D is unresolved. Germline-derived CDR1 and CDR2 are MNHEY and SMNVEV (reference sequence). The CDR3 covers 14 residues. Trimming removed 5 bases from V and 3 bases from J, with 14 bases in between. In DNA, the CDR3 is TGTGCCAGCAGTCCGGCCCGGACGGGCTACGAGCAGTACTTC. Translation gives CASSPARTGYEQYF.

The chain recombines TRBV27 with TRBJ2-7; 9 positions match TRBD1. The germline gives CDR1 MNHEY, CDR2 SMNVEV (reference sequence). The J segment lost 5 bases and the V segment lost 4 bases, leaving 6 bases of the junction unmatched. The CDR3 has 14 amino acids. The CDR3 spells CASSSMTGGDEQYF. CDR3 bases: TGTGCCAGCAGTTCAATGACAGGGGGAGACGAGCAGTACTTC.

V and J are TRBV7-2 and TRBJ2-3; 7 bases align to TRBD1. Germline-derived CDR1 and CDR2 are SGHTA and FQGNSA. J was trimmed by 5 bases and V by 3 bases; bases with no gene match: 17. This CDR3 region has 18 residues. CDR3 sequence (DNA): TGTGCCAGCAGCTTCCCAATTCGACAGGTATCAGGGGGAGATACGCAGTATTTT. Translation gives CASSFPIRQVSGGDTQYF.

In its sample, this clonotype was seen a few times. The chain recombines TRBV18 with TRBJ2-5; 7 bases align to TRBD2. This CDR3 spans 15 amino acids. The germline CDR1 and CDR2 sequences are KGHSH and LQKENI. Trimming cost V 6 bases and J 4 bases; bases outside gene matches: 11. The CDR3 DNA reads as TGTGCCAGCTCCCCAACCGTGAGCGGGGCAGAGACCCAGTACTTC. Amino acid sequence: CASSPTVSGAETQYF.

This clonotype was seen many times. V usage is TRBV12-3 or TRBV12-4 and J usage is TRBJ1-2, with 9 bases aligning to TRBD1. The J segment lost 8 bases and the V segment lost 5 bases, leaving 12 bases of the junction unmatched. The CDR3 is made up of 15 amino acids. Here the CDR3 DNA reads TGTGCCAGCAGTATACCGGGACAGGGTCGTGGCGGCTACACCTTC. Translation gives CASSIPGQGRGGYTF.

This clonotype was picked up many times. The V call is TRBV28, the J call TRBJ2-3; 8 bases line up with TRBD2. Losses at the gene ends were 3 bases for V and 0 bases for J; bases not matched to a gene: 8. The germline V gene encodes CDR1 MDHEN and CDR2 SYDVKM. This CDR3 region has 17 residues. CDR3 residues: CASSFWREDPSTDTQYF. The DNA for the CDR3 is TGTGCCAGCAGTTTCTGGCGGGAGGACCCTAGCACAGATACGCAGTATTTT.

This chain connects TRBV7-8 to TRBJ2-7, with 8 bases identical to TRBD1. The CDR3 is 12 amino acids. The ends lost 4 bases at V and 5 bases at J; junction bases unmatched: 1. CDR1 and CDR2 (germline): SGHVS, FQNEAQ. This chain's CDR3 is CASSWTGNEQYF. CDR3 DNA sequence: TGTGCCAGCAGCTGGACAGGGAACGAGCAGTACTTC.

The rearrangement links TRBV7-9 to TRBJ2-1, with TRBD1 matching over 7 bases. The CDR3 runs to 15 residues. Germline CDR1 reads SEHNR; CDR2 reads FQNEAQ (reference sequence). V was clipped by 5 bases and J by 4 bases; unmatched bases: 8. CDR3 amino acids: CASSETGQIYNEQFF. CDR3 nucleotide sequence: TGTGCCAGCAGCGAAACGGGACAGATATACAATGAGCAGTTCTTC.

This clonotype was seen only a few times. The chain combines TRBV6-4 with TRBJ2-1, with 11 nucleotides matching TRBD1. CDR3 length: 14 amino acids. Germline V gene lookup returns CDR1 MRHNA and CDR2 SNTAGT. V shed 6 bases, J shed 6 bases, and the junction held 4 bases outside the gene matches. The CDR3 loop is CASRAGTGGNEQFF. The DNA of the CDR3 is TGTGCCAGCAGAGCCGGGACAGGGGGCAATGAGCAGTTCTTC.

V is TRBV11-1 and J is TRBJ2-1; TRBD2 matches at 7 bases. Germline CDR1 is SGHAT and CDR2 is FQDESV (reference sequence). With 6 bases clipped from V and 0 bases from J, the junction kept 11 bases outside the gene matches. The CDR3 has 17 residues. This CDR3 reads CASRPGTTSYSYNEQFF. CDR3 DNA: TGTGCCAGCAGGCCCGGGACTACGTCTTACTCCTACAATGAGCAGTTCTTC.

This clonotype was recorded at least ten times. The CDR3 loop is CASRKGQNYGYTF. The CDR3 DNA is TGTGCCAGCAGGAAGGGACAGAACTATGGCTACACCTTC. This chain links TRBV6-1 with TRBJ1-2, with 7 bases identical to TRBD1. There are 13 residues in the CDR3. The V gene's germline CDR1 is MNHNS and CDR2 SASEGT. The V segment lost 6 bases and the J segment 2 bases; nucleotides outside the gene matches: 3.

This clonotype was recorded many times. The chain couples TRBV28 to TRBJ1-1; D is unclear. Trimming stripped 6 bases from V and 6 bases from J, with 8 bases between. This CDR3 is built from 11 residues. Germline V CDR1 and CDR2: MDHEN, SYDVKM. The CDR3 sequence: CASSLGAEAFF. The CDR3, as DNA: TGTGCCAGCAGCTTGGGTGCTGAAGCTTTCTTT.

This clonotype was counted at least ten times. The V gene is TRBV11-1, the J gene TRBJ2-3; TRBD2 is a possible D gene (5 bases). CDR1 is SGHAT and CDR2 is FQDESV in the germline V gene (reference sequence). CDR3 length equals 14 residues. Trimming removed 1 base from V and 8 bases from J, with 13 bases in between. Here the CDR3 DNA reads TGTGCCAGCAGCTTAGTAGGGAGAGTCGGTACGCAGTATTTT. This sequence encodes CASSLVGRVGTQYF.

Ten or more counts support this clonotype. The chain recombines TRBV5-1 with TRBJ2-6; D assignment may be TRBD1 or TRBD2 (5 bases each). This CDR3 has 17 amino acids. CDR1 is SGHRS, CDR2 YFSETQ, per germline. The V and J ends lost 0 bases and 0 bases respectively, with 10 bases between them. Written as DNA, the CDR3 is TGCGCCAGCAGCTTGGACGGGGCGGTCTCTGGGGCCAACGTCCTGACTTTC. It codes for CASSLDGAVSGANVLTF.

V gene TRBV19 combines with J gene TRBJ2-6; TRBD1 matches at 9 bases. Looked up from germline, CDR1 is LNHDA and CDR2 is SQIVND (reference sequence). The CDR3 runs to 18 residues. Trimming cost V 5 bases and J 3 bases; bases outside gene matches: 11. DNA for the CDR3: TGTGCCAGTAGTTCGAAAGGGACAGGGCATGGTGGGGCCAACGTCCTGACTTTC. As protein: CASSSKGTGHGGANVLTF.

This clonotype was seen a handful of times. The chain is built from TRBV7-2 and TRBJ2-2, with 9 bases matching TRBD2. CDR1 SGHTA and CDR2 FQGNSA come from the germline V gene. With 2 bases clipped from V and 4 bases from J, the junction kept 14 bases outside the gene matches. The CDR3 has 19 residues. The CDR3 spells CASSLNGFAGGRPTGELFF. DNA for the CDR3: TGTGCCAGCAGCTTAAATGGTTTTGCGGGAGGGCGTCCCACCGGGGAGCTGTTTTTT.

This clonotype was observed at least ten times. V usage is TRBV2 and J usage is TRBJ2-5, with D perhaps matching TRBD1 (5 bases). The CDR3 is made up of 12 amino acids. Deletions cut 9 bases from V and 2 bases from J, with 10 bases between. Germline loops: CDR1 SNHLY, CDR2 FYNNEI. CDR3 region: CASSQEQETQYF. The CDR3 nucleotides read TGTGCCAGTTCACAGGAGCAAGAGACCCAGTACTTC.

There are many counts of this clonotype. The V call is TRBV2, the J call TRBJ1-2, with a possible D match to TRBD1 (5 bases). CDR1 and CDR2 from the germline V gene are SNHLY and FYNNEI. V lost 6 bases and J lost 3, with 14 bases in between. This CDR3 is 14 amino acids long. The DNA of the CDR3 is TGTGCCAGCAGCTTTGGGACCTTAGACTATGGCTACACCTTC. This gives the protein CASSFGTLDYGYTF.

Ten or more counts support this clonotype. The chain uses TRBV29-1 and TRBJ2-2; TRBD1 matches at 10 bases. In germline, CDR1 is SQVTM, CDR2 ANQGSEA. The CDR3 extends over 15 amino acids. The junction had 2 bases not matched to a gene; V was cut back by 0 bases and J by 4 bases. As DNA, the CDR3 is TGCAGCGTTGAAGATGGACAGGGGGTCACCGGGGAGCTGTTTTTT. Protein product: CSVEDGQGVTGELFF.

This chain connects TRBV20-1 to TRBJ1-2, with 7 positions matching TRBD1. Germline CDR1 DFQATT, CDR2 SNEGSKA (reference sequence). This CDR3 is built from 12 residues. Trimming cost V 2 bases and J 4 bases; bases outside gene matches: 1. The CDR3 is CSARPGGYGYTF. The CDR3 bases are TGCAGTGCTAGACCAGGGGGCTATGGCTACACCTTC.

The chain couples TRBV6-5 to TRBJ2-2; D is unresolved. V lost 2 bases and J lost 6, with 7 bases in between. The CDR3 is 13 residues long. Germline assignment: CDR1 MNHEY and CDR2 SVGAGI. In DNA, the CDR3 is TGTGCCAGCAGTTACGCCCTGGCCGGGGAGCTGTTTTTT. Translating it yields CASSYALAGELFF.

There are a few counts of this clonotype. A read error may produce the germline difference seen at one junction end. This sequence joins TRBV28 and TRBJ2-7; possibly TRBD1 for D (5 bases). CDR1 and CDR2 (germline): MDHEN, SYDVKM. The CDR3 spans 15 residues. CDR3 bases: TGTGCCAGCAGTTTATGGTCAGGGTCTCACTACAAGCAGTACTTC. This encodes CASSLWSGSHYKQYF.

This clonotype was observed many times. Here the CDR3 reads CASSFGQGSYEQYF. CDR3 nucleotide sequence: TGTGCCAGCAGTTTTGGGCAGGGGTCTTACGAGCAGTACTTC. The chain has TRBV27 and TRBJ2-7; TRBD1 is a possible D gene (6 bases). V was shortened by 3 bases and J by 4 bases, with 13 bases between the two germline ends. From germline, CDR1 is MNHEY and CDR2 SMNVEV (reference sequence). This CDR3 spans 14 amino acids.

This chain links TRBV30 with TRBJ1-2; D is unresolved. The CDR3 sequence is 10 residues long. CDR1 and CDR2 (germline): GTSNPN, SVGIG (reference sequence). The chain's CDR3 is CGSYGYGYTF. The CDR3 DNA reads TGTGGGTCGTACGGCTATGGCTACACCTTC.